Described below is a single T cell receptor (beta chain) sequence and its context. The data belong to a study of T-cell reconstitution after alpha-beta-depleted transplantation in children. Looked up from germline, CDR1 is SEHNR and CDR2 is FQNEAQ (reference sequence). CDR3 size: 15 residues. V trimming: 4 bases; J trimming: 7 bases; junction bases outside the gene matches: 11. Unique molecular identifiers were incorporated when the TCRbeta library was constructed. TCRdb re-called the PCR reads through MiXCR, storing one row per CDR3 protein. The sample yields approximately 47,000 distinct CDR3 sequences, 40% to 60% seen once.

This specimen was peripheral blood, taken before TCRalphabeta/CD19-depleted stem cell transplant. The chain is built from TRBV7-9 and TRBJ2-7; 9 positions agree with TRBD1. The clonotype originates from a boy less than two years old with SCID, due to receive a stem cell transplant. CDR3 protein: CASSSAGQGSGEQYF. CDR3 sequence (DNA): TGTGCCAGCAGCTCCGCGGGACAGGGTTCAGGAGAGCAGTACTTC.